These 18 T cell receptor beta chains were sequenced from one sample in a study of regulatory T cells in long-lasting Graves disease. As to time point: newly diagnosed GD, antithyroid drugs for less than 3 months. The TCR library used RNA extracted from PBMCs. Assembly of TCR beta libraries relied on iRepertoire HTBI primers together with Arm-PCR of CDR3 regions. MiXCR was run by TCRdb on the multiplex PCR reads, yielding one entry per CDR3 protein. In the table there are 600,000 to 650,000 distinct CDR3 sequences, 16% of which are singletons. The sample was also linked to a second study, of T cells in Graves' hyperthyroidism and ophthalmopathy.

The material sequenced was peripheral blood mononuclear cells (PBMCs), taken at new diagnosis, from a patient treated with antithyroid drugs. The receptors originated from a woman in her 30s with Graves disease.

This clonotype was detected a few times. This chain uses TRBV3-1 with TRBJ2-1; TRBD2 agrees at 11 bases. This CDR3 is built from 15 residues. Trimming removed 4 bases from V and 8 bases from J; junction bases left unmatched: 7. The germline V gene encodes CDR1 LGHDT and CDR2 YNNKEL (reference sequence). CDR3 residues: CASSRLAGIKDEQFF. The CDR3 DNA reads as TGTGCCAGCAGCCGACTAGCGGGAATAAAGGATGAGCAGTTCTTC.

There are a few counts of this clonotype. One end of the junction is discordant with germline, which a read error may explain. The chain joins TRBV7-7 to TRBJ2-5; 8 nucleotides agree with TRBD2. CDR1 and CDR2 from the germline V gene are SSHAT and FNYEAQ (reference sequence). The CDR3 has 15 amino acids. The CDR3 bases are TGTGCTAGCAGCCCCGGGACTAGTGATGGCGTGACCCAGTACTTC. Its translation is CASSPGTSDGVTQYF. Looking up the rest from reference TRBV7-7 and TRBJ2-5 gives the full variable domain: GAGVSQSPRYKVTKRGQDVTLRCDPISSHATLYWYQQALGQGPEFLTYFNYEAQPDKSGLPSDRFSAERPEGSISTLTIQRTEQRDSAMYRCASSPGTSDGVTQYFGPGTRLLVL.

The genes are TRBV7-2 and TRBJ1-2; 9 bases are a match to TRBD1. V was pared by 2 bases and J by 4 bases, with 5 bases of the junction left unmatched. The CDR3 length is 15 residues. CDR1 is SGHTA, CDR2 FQGNSA, per germline. CDR3 amino acids: CASSLTGQGTYGYTF. In DNA form, the CDR3 reads TGTGCCAGCAGCTTAACGGGACAGGGAACCTATGGCTACACCTTC.

The chain carries TRBV6-2 or TRBV6-3 and TRBJ1-2, with D maybe TRBD1 (5 bases). Trimming removed 6 bases from V and 4 bases from J, with 15 bases in between. CDR3 size: 14 residues. Germline V CDR1 and CDR2: MNHEY, SVGEGT. The DNA of the CDR3 is TGTGCCAGCAGCGAGCAGGGCATCGGCTATGGCTACACCTTC. The encoded protein is CASSEQGIGYGYTF.

This clonotype was seen ten or more times. V and J are TRBV2 and TRBJ1-1, with 8 bases fitting TRBD1. Germline CDR1 is SNHLY and CDR2 is FYNNEI. The junction had 9 bases not matched to a gene; V was cut back by 5 bases and J by 4 bases. The length of the CDR3 is 15 residues. The CDR3 region has the DNA TGTGCCAGCAGTTATACAGGGGGTATTGGCACTGAAGCTTTCTTT. Its protein is CASSYTGGIGTEAFF. Together with reference TRBV2 and TRBJ1-1, the CDR3 gives the full variable domain: EPEVTQTPSHQVTQMGQEVILRCVPISNHLYFYWYRQILGQKVEFLVSFYNNEISEKSEIFDDQFSVERPDGSNFTLKIRSTKLEDSAMYFCASSYTGGIGTEAFFGQGTRLTVV.

This chain joins TRBV10-1 and TRBJ2-5; D is perhaps TRBD1 (6 bases). The V gene lost 10 bases and the J gene lost 5 bases, with 23 bases spanning the gap. The germline V gene encodes CDR1 WNHNN and CDR2 SYGVQD (reference sequence). The CDR3 extends over 15 amino acids. CDR3 in amino acids: CANPTPADSAETQYF. CDR3 in DNA: TGCGCCAACCCGACCCCCGCGGACAGCGCCGAGACCCAGTACTTC.

This clonotype was counted a few times. The chain couples TRBV19 to TRBJ2-2; 7 bases are shared with TRBD2. The CDR3 consists of 14 residues. CDR1 and CDR2 from the germline V gene are LNHDA and SQIVND (reference sequence). The V and J ends lost 7 bases and 5 bases, in that order; junction bases with no gene match: 7. The CDR3 loop is CASKELAVTGELFF. DNA for the CDR3: TGTGCCAGTAAGGAGCTAGCGGTGACCGGGGAGCTGTTTTTT. The whole variable domain, remainder taken from reference TRBV19 and TRBJ2-2, is DGGITQSPKYLFRKEGQNVTLSCEQNLNHDAMYWYRQDPGQGLRLIYYSQIVNDFQKGDIAEGYSVSREKKESFPLTVTSAQKNPTAFYLCASKELAVTGELFFGEGSRLTVL.

The sample holds many counts of this clonotype. V usage is TRBV3-1 and J usage is TRBJ1-5, with D possibly TRBD1 on 5 matching bases. Germline V lookup: CDR1 LGHDT, CDR2 YNNKEL (reference sequence). The CDR3 has 14 residues. The V and J ends lost 4 bases and 4 bases respectively, with 11 bases between them. This CDR3 reads CASSLQGENQPQHF. DNA of the CDR3: TGTGCCAGCAGCCTCCAGGGTGAGAATCAGCCCCAGCATTTT.

The J gene is TRBJ2-5, the V gene TRBV6-1, with 7 bases fitting TRBD2. CDR1 is MNHNS, CDR2 SASEGT, per germline. The CDR3 runs to 15 residues. With V trimmed by 4 bases and J by 4 bases, 9 bases remained unmatched. The CDR3 sequence: CASSGRPGGGETQYF. As DNA, the CDR3 is TGTGCCAGCAGTGGAAGACCAGGCGGGGGAGAGACCCAGTACTTC.

The V and J genes are TRBV19 and TRBJ2-2; 10 bases are a match to TRBD2. Trimming cost V 3 bases and J 7 bases; bases outside gene matches: 5. CDR1 and CDR2 (germline): LNHDA, SQIVND (reference sequence). CDR3 length equals 15 residues. CDR3 protein: CASSILAGDVGELFF. DNA for the CDR3: TGTGCCAGTAGTATTCTAGCGGGAGATGTCGGGGAGCTGTTTTTT.

This clonotype was counted between two and nine times. The rearrangement uses TRBV11-2 and TRBJ2-3, with TRBD2 matching over 9 bases. The J call may be incorrect, as the DNA end agrees better with TRBJ2-1. The length of the CDR3 is 14 residues. The germline V gene has CDR1 SGHAT and CDR2 FQNNGV. This chain's CDR3 is CASSLLAGTTSQFF. CDR3 coding DNA: TGTGCCAGCAGCTTACTAGCGGGAACGACATCGCAGTTCTTC.

A note on this clonotype: The junction does not match germline at one end; this may be a read error. The chain joins TRBV6-1 to TRBJ2-1; 10 bases match TRBD1. Germline V gene sequence: CDR1 MNHNS, CDR2 SASEGT. This CDR3 is 15 amino acids long. The DNA of the CDR3 is TGTGCCAGCAGCGAAGACAGGGGGCCCTACAATGAGCAGTTCTTC. Protein sequence: CASSEDRGPYNEQFF.

This clonotype was found a few times. The V and J genes are TRBV11-2 and TRBJ1-1, with TRBD1 identical over 7 bases. Germline V gene sequence: CDR1 SGHAT, CDR2 FQNNGV. V shed 5 bases, J shed 2 bases, and the junction held 5 bases outside the gene matches. This CDR3 region has 14 residues. The CDR3 nucleotides are TGTGCCAGCAGCGACCGGGACAGCAACACTGAAGCTTTCTTT. This sequence encodes CASSDRDSNTEAFF.

Many counts were recorded for this clonotype. The rearrangement uses TRBV12-3 or TRBV12-4 and TRBJ2-1; D gene uncertain. V was pared by 4 bases and J by 7 bases, with 14 bases between. This CDR3 is 14 amino acids long. CDR3 sequence (DNA): TGTGCCAGCAGTTCCGACTCCTCGCGGAATGAGCAGTTCTTC. Its protein is CASSSDSSRNEQFF.

This clonotype was observed many times. The chain carries TRBV5-1 and TRBJ1-1; no reliable D call. Germline V gene data show CDR1 as SGHRS and CDR2 as YFSETQ. The CDR3 totals 16 residues. V gave up 4 bases and J gave up 0 bases, with 16 bases separating them. The CDR3 DNA is TGCGCCAGCAGCACCTACCCGGTTGGCATGAACACTGAAGCTTTCTTT. The encoded protein is CASSTYPVGMNTEAFF.

This clonotype was observed a handful of times. The CDR3 DNA reads TGTGCCAGCAGTTACTTGCGGCGGGAGGGCACAGATACGCAGTATTTT. It encodes CASSYLRREGTDTQYF. The chain joins TRBV6-5 to TRBJ2-3; 8 bases map to TRBD2. V lost 1 base and J lost 1; bases outside the gene matches: 4. The CDR3 is 16 amino acids. The V gene's germline CDR1 is MNHEY and CDR2 SVGAGI.

This clonotype was recorded a few times. The CDR3, as DNA: TGTGCCACCAGCAGAGGGACAGCCTTTAATCAGCCCCAGCATTTT. Translation gives CATSRGTAFNQPQHF. V usage is TRBV15 and J usage is TRBJ1-5; maybe TRBD1 (6 bases). Looked up from germline, CDR1 is LNHNV and CDR2 is YYDKDF (reference sequence). This CDR3 comprises 15 residues. Trimming shortened V by 1 base and J by 4 bases, and 11 bases separated the two germline ends.

V usage is TRBV20-1 and J usage is TRBJ2-3, with D possibly TRBD2 on 6 matching bases. CDR3 length: 16 amino acids. V was pared by 4 bases and J by 2 bases, with 19 bases between. Germline loops: CDR1 DFQATT, CDR2 SNEGSKA (reference sequence). Here the CDR3 DNA reads TGCAGTGCTATGGACAAGCGGGCAGTCCTCACAGATACGCAGTATTTT. Translating it yields CSAMDKRAVLTDTQYF.